This T cell receptor (beta chain) was sequenced during a study of beta chain features in type 1 diabetes. Study-level background: All samples combined gave 107,917,701 sorted cells for examination. Study-wide findings and caveats: Cells that show high TCR expression could be over-represented by cDNA sequencing. The similarity of naive, central memory and Treg TCRB repertoires appeared greater among patients than among healthy donors. When Type 1 diabetes patients were examined, their TCRB CDR3s proved moderately but significantly shorter in all four CD4+ subsets.

This clone has just a few counts. Its antigen is currently unknown. Sequenced material consisted of expressed TCRB transcripts (all of the isolated RNA was reverse transcribed). TCRdb's table, derived via immunoSEQ multiplex PCR, lists solely in-frame clones and lacks some. In the table there are about 320,000 clones, 14% of which are singletons. Germline assignment: CDR1 LNHDA and CDR2 SQIVND (reference sequence). V shed 6 bases and J shed 0 bases, with 12 bases lying between them. There are 15 residues in the CDR3. The chain carries TRBV19 and TRBJ1-3; D uncertain. This receptor was obtained from a man younger than 40 in good health. The sequenced material came from central memory CD4+ T cells from blood. This chain's CDR3 is CASRPGSASGNTIYF. In DNA form, the CDR3 reads TGTGCCAGTAGGCCGGGGTCGGCCTCTGGAAACACCATATATTTT.